These 29 T cell receptor beta chains were sequenced from one sample in a study of T cells in Graves' hyperthyroidism and ophthalmopathy. It was RNA transcripts that yielded the amplified TCR beta CDR3 regions. The TCR CDR3 first-round RT-PCR relied on the HTBI primer set. TCRdb ran MiXCR on the multiplex PCR reads and lists one entry per CDR3 protein. The data show roughly 500,000 distinct CDR3 sequences, with 35% to 50% seen just once and about two fifths held by the top ten. Specimen: peripheral blood or thyroid tissue (not recorded which). These receptor sequences come from an adult woman with Graves' disease, either hyperthyroidism or ophthalmopathy (not recorded which).

The chain is built from TRBV15 and TRBJ2-7, with a tentative D call TRBD1 (5 bases). Germline V gene sequence: CDR1 LNHNV, CDR2 YYDKDF (reference sequence). Trimming removed 6 bases from V and 3 bases from J, with 9 bases in between. The length of the CDR3 is 12 residues. The CDR3 coding sequence is TGTGCCACCAGTTTGGGGCACTACGAGCAGTACTTC. Residues: CATSLGHYEQYF.

This clonotype was seen at least ten times. The rearrangement joins TRBV29-1 to TRBJ1-1; D call uncertain. Trimming cost V 3 bases and J 4 bases, with 12 bases left between them. The CDR3 extends over 13 amino acids. CDR1 and CDR2 (germline): SQVTM, ANQGSEA. DNA for the CDR3: TGCAGCGTTGAGCCCGTTAAGGGCACTGAAGCTTTCTTT. Its protein is CSVEPVKGTEAFF.

This clonotype was detected many times. The chain has TRBV7-3 and TRBJ1-2; TRBD1 matches at 7 bases. Germline V gives CDR1 SGHTA, CDR2 FQGTGA. Trimming at V came to 2 bases and at J to 2 bases, leaving 5 bases not matched to a gene. The CDR3 sequence is 15 residues long. The DNA of the CDR3 is TGTGCCAGCAGCTTATCCCGGGACAGAAACTATGGCTACACCTTC. It encodes CASSLSRDRNYGYTF. Using reference TRBV7-3 and TRBJ1-2 for the parts outside the CDR3, the full variable domain is GAGVSQTPSNKVTEKGKYVELRCDPISGHTALYWYRQSLGQGPEFLIYFQGTGAADDSGLPNDRFFAVRPEGSVSTLKIQRTERGDSAVYLCASSLSRDRNYGYTFGSGTRLTVV.

The CDR3 nucleotides read TGTGCCATCAGTGAGTCGTTCCGACTAGCGGGAGGACAGGGTAACGAGCAGTACTTC. Translation gives CAISESFRLAGGQGNEQYF. The V and J genes are TRBV10-3 and TRBJ2-7; 13 bases agree with TRBD2. V shed 0 bases and J 5 bases; nucleotides not matched to a gene: 13. The CDR3 spans 19 residues. CDR1 ENHRY and CDR2 SYGVKD come from the germline V gene.

The rearrangement links TRBV14 to TRBJ2-7, with unresolved D. Deletions cut 0 bases from V and 4 bases from J, with 10 bases between. The CDR3 covers 14 residues. Germline assignment: CDR1 SGHDN and CDR2 FVKESK. The CDR3 sequence: CASSQDSVGYEQYF. CDR3 nucleotide sequence: TGTGCCAGCAGCCAAGATTCGGTGGGGTACGAGCAGTACTTC.

The rearrangement joins TRBV5-4 to TRBJ2-7, with TRBD2 matching 11 bases. Trimming removed 6 bases from V and 2 bases from J; junction bases left unmatched: 7. CDR3 length: 15 residues. The V gene's germline CDR1 is SGHNT and CDR2 YYREEE (reference sequence). CDR3 amino acids: CASTSGTSGAYEQYF. CDR3 nucleotide sequence: TGTGCCAGCACCTCCGGGACTAGCGGTGCCTACGAGCAGTACTTC.

This clonotype was picked up one time. The genes are TRBV7-6 and TRBJ1-5; 7 positions agree with TRBD1. The CDR3 has 16 amino acids. Germline trimming cut 5 bases from V and 2 bases from J; bases unmatched to any gene: 9. The V gene's germline CDR1 is SGHVS and CDR2 FNYEAQ. CDR3 sequence reads: CASSPPGTARNQPQHF. Here the CDR3 DNA reads TGTGCCAGCAGCCCCCCCGGGACAGCCCGCAATCAGCCCCAGCATTTT. Variable domain in full (rest from reference TRBV7-6 and TRBJ1-5): GAGVSQSPRYKVTKRGQDVALRCDPISGHVSLYWYRQALGQGPEFLTYFNYEAQQDKSGLPNDRFSAERPEGSISTLTIQRTEQRDSAMYRCASSPPGTARNQPQHFGDGTRLSIL.

At least ten counts were recorded for this clonotype. This chain uses TRBV7-9 with TRBJ1-1; the match to TRBD1 covers 8 bases. The CDR3 has 16 residues. Germline CDR1 SEHNR, CDR2 FQNEAQ (reference sequence). V lost 1 base, J lost 2 bases, and 6 bases stayed unmatched. CDR3 sequence (DNA): TGTGCCAGCAGCTTAGGAGGGGCAGGGGGCAACACTGAAGCTTTCTTT. Amino acid sequence: CASSLGGAGGNTEAFF. Combining the CDR3 with reference TRBV7-9 and TRBJ1-1 gives the whole variable domain DTGVSQNPRHKITKRGQNVTFRCDPISEHNRLYWYRQTLGQGPEFLTYFQNEAQLEKSRLLSDRFSAERPKGSFSTLEIQRTEQGDSAMYLCASSLGGAGGNTEAFFGQGTRLTVV.

The chain has TRBV7-2 and TRBJ1-1, with 7 bases that match TRBD1. The trim removed 5 bases at V and 3 bases at J, leaving 9 bases unmatched. In germline, CDR1 is SGHTA, CDR2 FQGNSA. This CDR3 is built from 15 residues. CDR3: CASSQGGRSYTEAFF. Written as DNA, the CDR3 is TGTGCCAGCAGCCAGGGGGGACGGAGTTACACTGAAGCTTTCTTT.

This clonotype has more than one count but fewer than ten. The V and J genes are TRBV7-9 and TRBJ1-2; 10 bases agree with TRBD1. The V gene end was trimmed by 0 bases and the J gene end by 4 bases; junction bases not matched to a gene: 2. Germline loops: CDR1 SEHNR, CDR2 FQNEAQ (reference sequence). This CDR3 region has 15 residues. The CDR3 nucleotides are TGTGCCAGCAGCTTAGCGAGGGACAGGGGCTATGGCTACACCTTC. Its translation is CASSLARDRGYGYTF.

In its sample, this clonotype was seen a few times. The chain is built from TRBV24-1 and TRBJ1-2; 7 bases are shared with TRBD1. The junction had 8 bases not matched to a gene; V was cut back by 10 bases and J by 7 bases. The germline V gene encodes CDR1 KGHDR and CDR2 SFDVKD. There are 12 residues in the CDR3. DNA of the CDR3: TGTGCCACGGGAGACAGGGTGGCTGGCTACACCTTC. This codes for CATGDRVAGYTF.

As concerns this clonotype: Germline and junction disagree at one end, which may indicate a read error. The chain recombines TRBV6-6 with TRBJ1-5, with no clear D. Germline loops: CDR1 MNHNY, CDR2 SVGAGI (reference sequence). This CDR3 region has 20 residues. CDR3 sequence: CACSYSSWERTEYSNQPQHF. In DNA form, the CDR3 reads TGTGCCTGCAGTTACAGCTCGTGGGAACGGACCGAGTATAGCAATCAGCCCCAGCATTTT.

This clonotype came up many times. The J gene is TRBJ1-5, the V gene TRBV30, with D unclear. V gave up 2 bases and J gave up 6 bases, with 11 bases separating them. CDR1 is GTSNPN and CDR2 is SVGIG in the germline V gene (reference sequence). The CDR3 covers 13 residues. The CDR3 protein is CAWSRIAGQPQHF. The CDR3 DNA is TGTGCCTGGAGTAGAATAGCAGGTCAGCCCCAGCATTTT.

This clonotype showed up many times. The chain carries TRBV11-2 and TRBJ2-5; D ambiguous. Germline V CDR1 and CDR2: SGHAT, FQNNGV. V lost 8 bases, J lost 3 bases, and 7 bases lay in between. The CDR3 has 11 residues. Written as DNA, the CDR3 is TGTGCCAGCGGCCTCGAAGAGACCCAGTACTTC. Protein product: CASGLEETQYF.

V and J are TRBV11-2 and TRBJ1-3; 8 positions match TRBD1. V lost 0 bases and J lost 9; bases outside the gene matches: 10. CDR3 length equals 16 residues. Germline V gene lookup returns CDR1 SGHAT and CDR2 FQNNGV. CDR3 loop: CASSLDSGQGTRTIYF. Here the CDR3 DNA reads TGTGCCAGCAGCTTAGATTCCGGACAGGGAACACGCACCATATATTTT.

To note about this clonotype: This may come from a read error, since a much larger clone is one base off. V is TRBV5-1 and J is TRBJ2-2, with 9 bases identical to TRBD1. CDR1 SGHRS and CDR2 YFSETQ come from the germline V gene. The CDR3 extends over 16 amino acids. The CDR3: CASSLLGQGNTGELLF. Written as DNA, the CDR3 is TGCGCCAGCAGCTTGCTCGGACAGGGGAACACCGGGGAGCTGCTTTTT.

This clonotype came up many times. This chain connects TRBV5-8 to TRBJ1-1, with D possibly matching TRBD1 (6 bases). Deletions cut 0 bases from V and 5 bases from J, with 14 bases between. CDR1 and CDR2 from the germline V gene are SGHTS and YDEGEE. The CDR3 length is 15 residues. CDR3 residues: CASSLETGSWTEAFF. In nucleotides, the CDR3 is TGTGCCAGCAGCTTGGAAACAGGGTCTTGGACTGAAGCTTTCTTT.

This clonotype was recorded many times. The gene calls are TRBV10-3 and TRBJ1-5, with 9 nucleotides matching TRBD1. The CDR3 is made up of 15 amino acids. Germline V CDR1 and CDR2: ENHRY, SYGVKD. Unmatched junction bases numbered 1, after V lost 0 bases and J lost 4 bases. This CDR3 reads CAISESGQGNQPQHF. DNA for the CDR3: TGTGCCATCAGTGAGTCGGGACAGGGAAATCAGCCCCAGCATTTT.

Many counts were recorded for this clonotype. This sequence joins TRBV29-1 and TRBJ2-7, with 10 bases fitting TRBD2. CDR3 size: 16 residues. Losses at the gene ends were 1 base for V and 2 bases for J; bases not matched to a gene: 8. The germline V gene has CDR1 SQVTM and CDR2 ANQGSEA. This chain's CDR3 is CSVEGRTSGGAYEQYF. DNA for the CDR3: TGCAGCGTTGAAGGAAGGACTAGCGGAGGAGCCTACGAGCAGTACTTC.

Of note for this clonotype: At one of its ends the junction is not consistent with the germline gene, which may arise from a read error. The gene calls are TRBV10-2 and TRBJ1-1; D is ambiguous. CDR1 is WSHSY and CDR2 is SAAADI in the germline V gene. The CDR3 covers 15 residues. Written as DNA, the CDR3 is TGTGCCAGCAGCTTAATCGGACGGCTGAACACTGAAGCTTTCTTT. It translates to CASSLIGRLNTEAFF.

This clonotype occurred many times. This chain connects TRBV5-1 to TRBJ1-1, with D maybe TRBD1 (6 bases). This CDR3 is 15 amino acids long. The ends were cut back, 3 bases at V and 1 base at J, with 13 bases in the middle. Per the germline V gene, CDR1 is SGHRS and CDR2 is YFSETQ. The CDR3 sequence: CASSSQGRENTEAFF. The CDR3 nucleotides read TGCGCCAGCAGCTCGCAGGGGCGGGAGAACACTGAAGCTTTCTTT.

This clonotype was recorded many times. This sequence joins TRBV2 and TRBJ2-7, with no clear D. Germline V lookup: CDR1 SNHLY, CDR2 FYNNEI. The V end lost 5 bases, the J end lost 3 bases, and 8 bases lay between the germline ends. The CDR3 spans 12 residues. CDR3 protein: CASSQQLYEQYF. The CDR3, as DNA: TGTGCCAGCAGTCAACAGCTCTACGAGCAGTACTTC.

With respect to this clonotype: One junction end does not reproduce the germline sequence, and a read error may be involved. The chain is built from TRBV12-3 or TRBV12-4 and TRBJ1-2, with a possible D match to TRBD1 (5 bases). The CDR3 runs 12 residues. In nucleotides, the CDR3 is TGTGCCAGCAGCCAATACGGCGGGGACTACTCCTTC. Its protein product is CASSQYGGDYSF.

The chain links TRBV20-1 to TRBJ2-7; possibly TRBD2 for D (6 bases). With 3 bases removed from V and 0 bases from J, the gap between germline ends came to 18 bases. The V gene's germline CDR1 is DFQATT and CDR2 SNEGSKA (reference sequence). The length of the CDR3 is 16 residues. CDR3 amino acids: CSASYHSGSSSYEQYF. The CDR3 DNA is TGCAGTGCTAGTTATCACAGCGGGTCAAGCTCCTACGAGCAGTACTTC.

This clonotype has more than one count but fewer than ten. The genes are TRBV6-1 and TRBJ1-6; D gene uncertain. Germline V gene sequence: CDR1 MNHNS, CDR2 SASEGT. The CDR3 extends over 13 amino acids. Trimming left V 5 bases short and J 6 bases short, with 8 bases between. The CDR3 sequence is CASSLQINSPLHF. The DNA for the CDR3 is TGTGCCAGCAGTCTCCAGATTAATTCACCCCTCCACTTT.

At least ten counts were recorded for this clonotype. The chain links TRBV10-3 to TRBJ2-7, with D perhaps TRBD1 (7 bases). This CDR3 is 14 amino acids long. Per germline, CDR1 ENHRY and CDR2 SYGVKD. V lost 3 bases and J 6 bases, leaving 15 bases between the germline ends. The CDR3 sequence: CAISDLKEGAEQYF. The CDR3, as DNA: TGTGCCATCAGTGATCTAAAGGAGGGGGCCGAGCAGTACTTC.

This clonotype was counted ten times or more. The J gene is TRBJ1-1, the V gene TRBV14, with D perhaps TRBD1 (5 bases). Germline V gives CDR1 SGHDN, CDR2 FVKESK. Trimming stripped 4 bases from V and 0 bases from J, with 12 bases between. There are 15 residues in the CDR3. CDR3: CASSPRQLMNTEAFF. CDR3 bases: TGTGCCAGCAGCCCACGACAGCTCATGAACACTGAAGCTTTCTTT.

This clonotype has at least ten counts. This chain connects TRBV6-2 or TRBV6-3 to TRBJ2-7; 8 bases match TRBD2. The trim removed 7 bases at V and 6 bases at J, leaving 11 bases unmatched. CDR1 MNHEY and CDR2 SVGEGT come from the germline V gene. This CDR3 is 14 amino acids long. Here the CDR3 DNA reads TGTGCCAGCACTAGGGAGCGGGAGAGTGGCGAGCAGTACTTC. Its protein product is CASTRERESGEQYF.

This clonotype appeared a single time. This rearrangement joins TRBV29-1 to TRBJ2-7, with a possible D match to TRBD2 (5 bases). This CDR3 has 13 residues. V was shortened by 4 bases and J by 7 bases, with 17 bases between the two germline ends. Germline assignment: CDR1 SQVTM and CDR2 ANQGSEA. The CDR3 bases are TGCAGCGTTGGAGGTGGGAGATACAATGAGCAGTACTTC. Its protein is CSVGGGRYNEQYF.